Listed below are T cell receptor beta chains from one sample, sequenced in a study of molecular identifiers for immune sequencing clone quantification. Via MiXCR, TCRdb re-called the PCR reads, giving one row per CDR3 protein. The sample holds about half a million distinct CDR3 sequences, under 30% seen once. The sequenced material came from naive CD8+ T cells from blood, with Jurkat cell RNA spiked in. The receptors were gathered from a human donor in good health. Some libraries in this study had Jurkat cell RNA spiked in. Each CDR3 is given with its conserved first and last residue. Fields, in order: D gene, V gene, clone size, J gene, CDR3 protein, CDR3 DNA. A D gene is named only where the DNA matches it firmly. The size entry is marked missing in some rows and otherwise reads once, few, many or a size class.

D: TRBD2; V: TRBV29-1; size: many; J: TRBJ2-1; CDR3: CSVHLTSEDEQFF; DNA: TGCAGCGTCCACTTGACTAGCGAGGATGAGCAGTTCTTC
D: -; V: TRBV6-5; size: many; J: TRBJ2-3; CDR3: CASSSPGQRQYF; DNA: TGTGCCAGCAGTTCCCCGGGACAAAGGCAGTATTTT
D: -; V: TRBV9; size: few; J: TRBJ2-7; CDR3: CASSGVPDHYEQYF; DNA: TGTGCCAGCAGCGGGGTCCCGGACCACTACGAGCAGTACTTC
D: -; V: TRBV11-3; size: many; J: TRBJ2-7; CDR3: CASSPGTASSYEQYF; DNA: TGTGCCAGCAGCCCCGGGACGGCATCGTCCTACGAGCAGTACTTC
D: -; V: TRBV4-1; size: -; J: TRBJ2-5; CDR3: CASSQDNGSQETQYF; DNA: TGCGCCAGCAGCCAAGATAACGGTTCGCAAGAGACCCAGTACTTC
D: TRBD2; V: TRBV20-1; size: many; J: TRBJ2-7; CDR3: CSARESGSPYEQYF; DNA: TGCAGTGCTCGAGAGAGCGGGAGTCCCTACGAGCAGTACTTC
D: -; V: TRBV20-1; size: few; J: TRBJ2-1; CDR3: CSASIASEQFF; DNA: TGCAGTGCCTCAATAGCCAGTGAGCAGTTCTTC
D: -; V: TRBV29-1; size: few; J: TRBJ2-7; CDR3: CSGVNLDEQYF; DNA: TGCAGCGGCGTAAACTTGGACGAGCAGTACTTC
D: -; V: TRBV12-3/TRBV12-4; size: -; J: TRBJ1-5; CDR3: CASSLGGGSNQPEHF; DNA: TGTGCGAGCAGTTTAGGGGGGGGTAGCAATCAGCCCGAGCATTTT
D: -; V: TRBV27; size: -; J: TRBJ2-7; CDR3: CASSIAASYEQYF; DNA: TGTGCCAGCAGTATTGCGGCTTCCTACGAGCAGTACTTC
D: -; V: TRBV4-1; size: many; J: TRBJ1-5; CDR3: CASSQRQSNQPQHF; DNA: TGCGCCAGCAGCCAAAGACAGAGCAATCAGCCCCAGCATTTT
D: TRBD2; V: TRBV7-2; size: -; J: TRBJ2-7; CDR3: CASSLAGGNYNEQYF; DNA: TGTGCCAGCAGCCTAGCGGGAGGCAACTACAATGAGCAGTACTTC
D: -; V: TRBV29-1; size: many; J: TRBJ2-2; CDR3: CSLLSGTGELFF; DNA: TGCAGCCTACTCTCTGGCACCGGGGAGCTGTTTTTT
D: TRBD1; V: TRBV12-3/TRBV12-4; size: -; J: TRBJ1-4; CDR3: CASSPTTGLVEKLFF; DNA: TGTGCCAGCAGTCCAACGACAGGGTTGGTGGAAAAACTGTTTTTT
D: -; V: TRBV6-5; size: few; J: TRBJ1-4; CDR3: CASSYSILAGNEKLFF; DNA: TGTGCCAGCAGTTACTCGATCCTTGCAGGGAATGAAAAACTGTTTTTT
D: -; V: TRBV5-1; size: many; J: TRBJ2-7; CDR3: CASSSGTLTYEQYF; DNA: TGCGCCAGCAGCTCCGGGACATTAACCTACGAGCAGTACTTC
D: TRBD1; V: TRBV12-3/TRBV12-4; size: many; J: TRBJ1-5; CDR3: CASRRDSSNQPQHF; DNA: TGTGCCAGCAGGCGGGACAGCTCCAATCAGCCCCAGCATTTT
D: -; V: TRBV27; size: -; J: TRBJ2-7; CDR3: CASSLSGGTVVHEQYF; DNA: TGTGCCAGCAGTTTATCGGGCGGGACAGTTGTACACGAGCAGTACTTC
D: TRBD1; V: TRBV4-1; size: few; J: TRBJ1-1; CDR3: CASSPGQGQNTEAFF; DNA: TGTGCCAGCAGCCCGGGACAGGGCCAAAACACTGAAGCTTTCTTT
D: -; V: TRBV12-3/TRBV12-4; size: few; J: TRBJ2-7; CDR3: CASSLGIGDEQYF; DNA: TGTGCCAGCAGTTTGGGGATCGGGGACGAGCAGTACTTC
D: TRBD1; V: TRBV30; size: few; J: TRBJ2-7; CDR3: CAWALGTGEYEQYF; DNA: TGTGCCTGGGCATTGGGGACAGGGGAGTACGAGCAGTACTTC
D: TRBD2; V: TRBV20-1; size: many; J: TRBJ2-3; CDR3: CSARDPLLAGFTDTQYF; DNA: TGCAGTGCTAGAGATCCTCTCCTAGCGGGATTCACAGATACGCAGTATTTT
D: -; V: TRBV7-6; size: few; J: TRBJ2-7; CDR3: CASSLYGVEQYF; DNA: TGTGCCAGCAGCTTATACGGGGTGGAGCAGTACTTC
D: TRBD2; V: TRBV28; size: few; J: TRBJ2-7; CDR3: CASSFLASGTREQYF; DNA: TGTGCCAGCAGTTTTTTAGCTAGCGGGACTCGCGAGCAGTACTTC
D: -; V: TRBV7-9; size: -; J: TRBJ2-1; CDR3: CASSLLLSNEQFF; DNA: TGTGCCAGCAGCTTATTACTGAGCAATGAGCAGTTCTTC
D: TRBD1; V: TRBV19; size: -; J: TRBJ2-7; CDR3: CASSATTGSYEQYF; DNA: TGTGCCAGTAGTGCCACGACAGGGTCCTACGAGCAGTACTTC
D: -; V: TRBV30; size: -; J: TRBJ2-3; CDR3: CAWSGGDGFTDTQYF; DNA: TGTGCCTGGAGTGGAGGGGACGGATTCACAGATACGCAGTATTTT
D: TRBD1; V: TRBV6-6; size: -; J: TRBJ2-2; CDR3: CASSFAGQGIIGELFF; DNA: TGTGCCAGCAGTTTTGCGGGACAGGGGATCATCGGGGAGCTGTTTTTT
D: -; V: TRBV29-1; size: few; J: TRBJ2-1; CDR3: CSVEGIGVEQFF; DNA: TGCAGCGTTGAAGGTATAGGGGTTGAGCAGTTCTTC
D: TRBD1; V: TRBV7-2; size: many; J: TRBJ2-7; CDR3: CASSLPDREWYF; DNA: TGTGCCAGCAGCTTACCGGACAGGGAGTGGTACTTC
D: -; V: TRBV7-9; size: many; J: TRBJ1-6; CDR3: CASSPGQGSYSPLHF; DNA: TGTGCCAGCAGCCCAGGACAAGGTTCCTATTCACCCCTCCACTTT
D: -; V: TRBV7-2; size: many; J: TRBJ1-1; CDR3: CASGQTMNTEAFF; DNA: TGTGCCAGCGGCCAAACCATGAACACTGAAGCTTTCTTT
D: TRBD1; V: TRBV12-3/TRBV12-4; size: -; J: TRBJ1-2; CDR3: CASRGQGIYGYTF; DNA: TGTGCCAGCAGGGGACAGGGCATCTATGGCTACACCTTC
D: -; V: TRBV7-9; size: -; J: TRBJ2-7; CDR3: CASSALGLSYEQYF; DNA: TGTGCCAGCAGCGCGCTTGGGTTATCCTACGAGCAGTACTTC
D: -; V: TRBV27; size: few; J: TRBJ2-6; CDR3: CASSGFGGRGANVLTF; DNA: TGTGCCAGCAGTGGATTCGGGGGGCGTGGGGCCAACGTCCTGACTTTC
D: -; V: TRBV6-5; size: many; J: TRBJ1-4; CDR3: CASSLGGIEKLFF; DNA: TGTGCCAGCAGTTTGGGAGGGATTGAAAAACTGTTTTTT
D: -; V: TRBV19; size: -; J: TRBJ2-7; CDR3: CASSMTGEQYF; DNA: TGTGCCAGTAGTATGACGGGCGAGCAGTACTTC
D: -; V: TRBV9; size: many; J: TRBJ2-3; CDR3: CASSVEGPRGTDTQYF; DNA: TGTGCCAGCAGCGTAGAAGGGCCCCGAGGCACAGATACGCAGTATTTT
D: -; V: TRBV3-1; size: many; J: TRBJ2-5; CDR3: CASSQEYSPVGETQYF; DNA: TGTGCCAGCAGCCAGGAATACAGTCCGGTCGGGGAGACCCAGTACTTC
D: -; V: TRBV27; size: few; J: TRBJ2-3; CDR3: CASSLGSSYGDTQYF; DNA: TGTGCCAGCAGTTTAGGCTCATCCTACGGAGATACGCAGTATTTT
D: -; V: TRBV7-6; size: few; J: TRBJ1-3; CDR3: CASSLGRGMLPSSGNTIYF; DNA: TGTGCCAGCAGCTTAGGTCGGGGCATGTTACCGAGCTCTGGAAACACCATATATTTT
D: TRBD2; V: TRBV7-9; size: few; J: TRBJ2-7; CDR3: CASSPELAPRSYEQYF; DNA: TGTGCCAGCAGCCCAGAACTAGCGCCACGATCCTACGAGCAGTACTTC
D: -; V: TRBV6-2/TRBV6-3; size: many; J: TRBJ1-1; CDR3: CASSYGFSEAFF; DNA: TGTGCCAGCAGTTACGGGTTCTCAGAGGCTTTCTTT
D: -; V: TRBV4-3; size: -; J: TRBJ2-7; CDR3: CASSQDTGIPSEQYF; DNA: TGCGCCAGCAGCCAAGATACAGGGATACCATCCGAGCAGTACTTC
D: -; V: TRBV11-2; size: -; J: TRBJ2-5; CDR3: CASSLHSQEPQYF; DNA: TGTGCCAGCAGCTTACACAGCCAAGAGCCCCAGTACTTC
D: -; V: TRBV5-4; size: many; J: TRBJ2-5; CDR3: CASSLSGTLETQYF; DNA: TGTGCCAGCAGCCTTAGTGGGACCTTAGAGACCCAGTACTTC
D: -; V: TRBV6-2/TRBV6-3; size: many; J: TRBJ2-7; CDR3: CASNPTGDLREQYF; DNA: TGTGCCAGCAACCCAACCGGGGACCTCCGGGAGCAGTACTTC
D: TRBD1; V: TRBV6-5; size: few; J: TRBJ2-1; CDR3: CASRPDRVGVDEQFF; DNA: TGTGCCAGCAGACCGGACAGGGTAGGGGTCGATGAGCAGTTCTTC
D: -; V: TRBV5-1; size: -; J: TRBJ2-3; CDR3: CASSLAGRVQGRADTQYF; DNA: TGCGCCAGCAGCTTGGCGGGGCGGGTCCAAGGAAGAGCAGATACGCAGTATTTT
D: TRBD1; V: TRBV5-4; size: -; J: TRBJ1-1; CDR3: CASSFQGGGTEAFF; DNA: TGTGCCAGCAGCTTTCAGGGGGGAGGGACTGAAGCTTTCTTT
D: TRBD1; V: TRBV2; size: -; J: TRBJ2-5; CDR3: CAKEGQGQETQYF; DNA: TGTGCCAAGGAGGGACAGGGGCAAGAGACCCAGTACTTC
D: -; V: TRBV3-1; size: many; J: TRBJ2-7; CDR3: CASSPPGLSAYEQYF; DNA: TGTGCCAGCAGCCCCCCGGGACTTTCCGCCTACGAGCAGTACTTC
D: -; V: TRBV20-1; size: -; J: TRBJ1-4; CDR3: CSARPIDSPTNEKLFF; DNA: TGCAGTGCTAGACCCATTGACAGTCCAACTAATGAAAAACTGTTTTTT
D: -; V: TRBV30; size: few; J: TRBJ2-5; CDR3: CAWSFTSFETQYF; DNA: TGTGCCTGGAGTTTTACTAGCTTCGAGACCCAGTACTTC
D: -; V: TRBV11-3; size: -; J: TRBJ2-2; CDR3: CASSSIVTGELFF; DNA: TGTGCCAGCAGCTCCATTGTCACCGGGGAGCTGTTTTTT